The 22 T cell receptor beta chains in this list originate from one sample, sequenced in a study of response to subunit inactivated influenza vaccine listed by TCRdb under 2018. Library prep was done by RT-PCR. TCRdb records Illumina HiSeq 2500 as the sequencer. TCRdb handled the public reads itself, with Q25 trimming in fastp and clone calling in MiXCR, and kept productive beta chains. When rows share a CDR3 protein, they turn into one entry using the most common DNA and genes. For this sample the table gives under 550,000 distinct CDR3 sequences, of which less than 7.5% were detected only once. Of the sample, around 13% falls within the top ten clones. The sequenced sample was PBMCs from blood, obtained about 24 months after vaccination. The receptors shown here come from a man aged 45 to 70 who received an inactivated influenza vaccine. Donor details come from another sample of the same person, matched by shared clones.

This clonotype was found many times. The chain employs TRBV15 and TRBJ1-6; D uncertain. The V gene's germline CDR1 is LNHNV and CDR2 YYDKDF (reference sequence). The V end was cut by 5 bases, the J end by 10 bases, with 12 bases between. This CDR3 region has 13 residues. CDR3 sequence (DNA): TGTGCCACCAGCGCGACGGTGGGGTCACCCCTCCACTTT. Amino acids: CATSATVGSPLHF.

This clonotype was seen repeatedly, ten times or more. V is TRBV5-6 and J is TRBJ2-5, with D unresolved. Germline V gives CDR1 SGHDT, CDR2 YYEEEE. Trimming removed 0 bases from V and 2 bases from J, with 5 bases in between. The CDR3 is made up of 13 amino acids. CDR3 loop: CASSLVLQETQYF. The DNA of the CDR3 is TGTGCCAGCAGCTTGGTGCTGCAAGAGACCCAGTACTTC.

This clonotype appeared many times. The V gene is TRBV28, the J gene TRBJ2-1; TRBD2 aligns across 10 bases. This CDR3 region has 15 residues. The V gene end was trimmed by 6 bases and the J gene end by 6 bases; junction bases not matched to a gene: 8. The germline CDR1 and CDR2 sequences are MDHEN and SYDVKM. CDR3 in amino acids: CASRPGIAGGNEQFF. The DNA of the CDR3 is TGTGCCAGCAGACCCGGAATAGCGGGAGGCAATGAGCAGTTCTTC.

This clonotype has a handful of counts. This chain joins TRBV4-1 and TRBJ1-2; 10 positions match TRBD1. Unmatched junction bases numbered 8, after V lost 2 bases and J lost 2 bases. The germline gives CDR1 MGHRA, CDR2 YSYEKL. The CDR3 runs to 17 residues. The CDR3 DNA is TGCGCCAGCAGCCAACGCCCCCGGGACAGGGGAAACTATGGCTACACCTTC. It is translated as CASSQRPRDRGNYGYTF.

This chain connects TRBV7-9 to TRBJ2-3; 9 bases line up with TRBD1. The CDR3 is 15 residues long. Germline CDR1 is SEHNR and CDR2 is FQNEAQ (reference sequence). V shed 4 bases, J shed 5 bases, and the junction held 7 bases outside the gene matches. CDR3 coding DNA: TGTGCCAGCAGCTCGGGGACAGGGTTGAGAGATACGCAGTATTTT. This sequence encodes CASSSGTGLRDTQYF.

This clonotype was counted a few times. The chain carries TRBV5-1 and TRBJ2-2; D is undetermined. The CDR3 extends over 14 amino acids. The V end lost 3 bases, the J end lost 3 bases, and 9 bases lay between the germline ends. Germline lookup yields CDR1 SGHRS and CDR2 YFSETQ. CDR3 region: CASSSSTHTGELFF. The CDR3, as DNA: TGCGCCAGCAGCTCTTCAACACACACCGGGGAGCTGTTTTTT. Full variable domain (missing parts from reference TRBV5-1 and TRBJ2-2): KAGVTQTPRYLIKTRGQQVTLSCSPISGHRSVSWYQQTPGQGLQFLFEYFSETQRNKGNFPGRFSGRQFSNSRSEMNVSTLELGDSALYLCASSSSTHTGELFFGEGSRLTVL.

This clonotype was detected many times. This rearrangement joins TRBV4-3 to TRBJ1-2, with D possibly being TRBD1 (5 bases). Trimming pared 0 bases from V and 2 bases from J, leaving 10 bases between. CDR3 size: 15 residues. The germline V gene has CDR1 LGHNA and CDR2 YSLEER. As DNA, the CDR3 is TGCGCCAGCAGCCAAGATAGGAACAGGAACTATGGCTACACCTTC. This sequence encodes CASSQDRNRNYGYTF.

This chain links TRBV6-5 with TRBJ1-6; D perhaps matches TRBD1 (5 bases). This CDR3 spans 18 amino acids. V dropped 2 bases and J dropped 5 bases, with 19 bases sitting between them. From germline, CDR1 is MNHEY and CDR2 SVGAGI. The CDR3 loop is CASSYRLPRDRDNSPLHF. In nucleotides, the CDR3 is TGTGCCAGCAGTTACCGTTTGCCTCGGGACCGTGATAATTCACCCCTCCACTTT.

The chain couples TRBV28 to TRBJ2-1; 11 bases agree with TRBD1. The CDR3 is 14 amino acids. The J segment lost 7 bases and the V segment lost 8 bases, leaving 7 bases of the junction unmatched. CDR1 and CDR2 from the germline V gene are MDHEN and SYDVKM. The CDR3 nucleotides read TGTGCCAGCGGCGGGACAGGGGGAACTAATGAGCAGTTCTTC. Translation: CASGGTGGTNEQFF.

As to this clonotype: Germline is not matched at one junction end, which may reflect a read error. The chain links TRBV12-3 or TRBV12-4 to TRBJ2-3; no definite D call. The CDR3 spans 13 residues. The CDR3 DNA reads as TGTGCCAGCAGGGAAGTAAGCACAGAGACGCAGTATTTT. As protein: CASREVSTETQYF.

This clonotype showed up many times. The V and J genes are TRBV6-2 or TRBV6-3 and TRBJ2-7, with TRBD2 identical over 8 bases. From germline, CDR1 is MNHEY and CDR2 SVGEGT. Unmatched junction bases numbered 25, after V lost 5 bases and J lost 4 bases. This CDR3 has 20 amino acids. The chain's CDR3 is CASSRLLSRSGSLPSYEQYF. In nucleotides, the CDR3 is TGTGCCAGCAGTCGCCTTCTGTCTCGAAGCGGGAGTCTCCCCTCTTACGAGCAGTACTTC.

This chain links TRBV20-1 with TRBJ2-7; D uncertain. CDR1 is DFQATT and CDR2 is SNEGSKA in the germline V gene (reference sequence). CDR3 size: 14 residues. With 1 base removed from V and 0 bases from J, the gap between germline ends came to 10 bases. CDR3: CSARAPARSYEQYF. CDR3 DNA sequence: TGCAGTGCTAGAGCACCGGCGCGCTCCTACGAGCAGTACTTC.

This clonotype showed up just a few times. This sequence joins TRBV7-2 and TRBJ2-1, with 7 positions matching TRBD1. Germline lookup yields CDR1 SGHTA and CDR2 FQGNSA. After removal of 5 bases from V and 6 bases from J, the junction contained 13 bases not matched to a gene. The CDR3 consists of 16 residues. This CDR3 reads CASSARQGIIPNEQFF. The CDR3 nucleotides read TGTGCCAGCAGCGCCAGACAGGGAATAATCCCCAATGAGCAGTTCTTC.

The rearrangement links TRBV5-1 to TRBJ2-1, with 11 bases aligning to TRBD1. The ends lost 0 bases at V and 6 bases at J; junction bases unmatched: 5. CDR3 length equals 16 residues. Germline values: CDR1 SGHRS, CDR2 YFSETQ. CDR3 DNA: TGCGCCAGCAGCTTGGACCCCGGGACAGGGGGCAATGAGCAGTTCTTC. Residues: CASSLDPGTGGNEQFF. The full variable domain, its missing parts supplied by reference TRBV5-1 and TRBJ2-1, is KAGVTQTPRYLIKTRGQQVTLSCSPISGHRSVSWYQQTPGQGLQFLFEYFSETQRNKGNFPGRFSGRQFSNSRSEMNVSTLELGDSALYLCASSLDPGTGGNEQFFGPGTRLTVL.

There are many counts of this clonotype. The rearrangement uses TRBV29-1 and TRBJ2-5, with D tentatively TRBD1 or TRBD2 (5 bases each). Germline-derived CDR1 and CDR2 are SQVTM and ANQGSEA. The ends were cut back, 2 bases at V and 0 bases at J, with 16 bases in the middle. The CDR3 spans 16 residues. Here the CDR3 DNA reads TGCAGCGTTGAATTATGGGACGGGGAGTACCAAGAGACCCAGTACTTC. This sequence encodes CSVELWDGEYQETQYF.

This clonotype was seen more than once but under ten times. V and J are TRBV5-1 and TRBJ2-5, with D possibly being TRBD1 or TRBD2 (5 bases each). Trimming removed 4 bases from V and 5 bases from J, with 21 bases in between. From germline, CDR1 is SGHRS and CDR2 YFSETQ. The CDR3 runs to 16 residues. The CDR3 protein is CASSPTAGTPGETQYF. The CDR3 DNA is TGCGCCAGCAGCCCGACGGCCGGGACCCCCGGGGAGACCCAGTACTTC.

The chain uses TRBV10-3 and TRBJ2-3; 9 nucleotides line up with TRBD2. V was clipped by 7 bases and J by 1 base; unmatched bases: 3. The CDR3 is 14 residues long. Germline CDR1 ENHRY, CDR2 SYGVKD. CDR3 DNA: TGTGCCATCAAGCCTAGCGGGGGCACAGATACGCAGTATTTT. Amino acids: CAIKPSGGTDTQYF.

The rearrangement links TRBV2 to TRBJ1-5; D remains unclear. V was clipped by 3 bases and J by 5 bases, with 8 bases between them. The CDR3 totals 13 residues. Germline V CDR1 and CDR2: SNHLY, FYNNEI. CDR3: CASSETTDQPQHF. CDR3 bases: TGTGCCAGCAGTGAGACTACGGATCAGCCCCAGCATTTT. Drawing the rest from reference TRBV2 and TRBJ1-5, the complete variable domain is EPEVTQTPSHQVTQMGQEVILRCVPISNHLYFYWYRQILGQKVEFLVSFYNNEISEKSEIFDDQFSVERPDGSNFTLKIRSTKLEDSAMYFCASSETTDQPQHFGDGTRLSIL.

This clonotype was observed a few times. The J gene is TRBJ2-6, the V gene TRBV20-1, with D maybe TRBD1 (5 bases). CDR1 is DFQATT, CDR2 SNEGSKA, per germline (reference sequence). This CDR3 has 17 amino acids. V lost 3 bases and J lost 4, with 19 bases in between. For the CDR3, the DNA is TGCAGTGCTAGGGACCCGGGTGGGGCAGAAGGGGCCAACGTCCTGACTTTC. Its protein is CSARDPGGAEGANVLTF.

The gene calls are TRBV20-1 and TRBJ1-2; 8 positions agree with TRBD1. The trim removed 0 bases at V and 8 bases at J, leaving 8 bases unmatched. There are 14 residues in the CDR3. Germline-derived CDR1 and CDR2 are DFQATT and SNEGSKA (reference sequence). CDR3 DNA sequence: TGCAGTGCTAGAGATTTGGCCAGGGGGCAAGGCTACACCTTC. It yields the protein CSARDLARGQGYTF.

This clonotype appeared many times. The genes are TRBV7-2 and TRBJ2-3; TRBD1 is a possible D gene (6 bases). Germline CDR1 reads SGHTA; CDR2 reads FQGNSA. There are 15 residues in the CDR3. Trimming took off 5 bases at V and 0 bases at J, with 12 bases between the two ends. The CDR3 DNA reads TGTGCCAGCAGCGTACTTGGGACAAGCACAGATACGCAGTATTTT. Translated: CASSVLGTSTDTQYF.

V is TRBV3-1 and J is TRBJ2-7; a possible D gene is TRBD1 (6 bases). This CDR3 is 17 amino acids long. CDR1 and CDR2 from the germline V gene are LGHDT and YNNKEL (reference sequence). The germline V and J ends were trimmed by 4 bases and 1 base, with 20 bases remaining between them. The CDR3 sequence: CASSLGLRGSGSYEQYF. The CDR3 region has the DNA TGTGCCAGCAGCCTCGGGTTGAGGGGGTCTGGTTCCTACGAGCAGTACTTC.